These T cell receptor beta chains were read from a single sample in a study of shared clonotypes between healthy human individuals. The data were produced by immunoSEQ multiplex PCR, yet TCRdb's version contains in-frame clones alone and is incomplete. The table lists 950,000 to 1,100,000 clones, around 76% of them singletons. What was sequenced was memory CD4+ T cells sorted from blood. The source is a man aged 18 to 30 in good health. The CDR3 runs from the conserved cysteine through the conserved F or W. Each record gives: J gene, V gene, clone size, D gene, CDR3 protein, CDR3 DNA. The D gene is left open where the match is weak. Clone size appears in some rows only: once, few, many, or a class for an expanded clone.

TRBJ2-1 TRBV2 . . CASRSLGLNAEQFF TGTGCCAGCAGGTCCCTCGGTTTGAACGCCGAGCAGTTCTTC
TRBJ2-5 TRBV6-5 . . CASSFDSSRATQYF TGTGCCAGCAGTTTTGACAGCAGCCGGGCGACCCAGTACTTC
TRBJ2-7 TRBV5-1 . . CASSSGASSYEQYF TGCGCCAGCAGCTCCGGGGCCTCATCCTACGAGCAGTACTTC
TRBJ1-1 TRBV2 once . CASSVASENTEAFF TGTGCCAGCTCTGTCGCTTCAGAGAACACTGAAGCTTTCTTT
TRBJ2-5 TRBV28 few TRBD1 CASNKRQGRETQYF TGTGCCAGCAATAAAAGACAGGGCAGGGAGACCCAGTACTTC
TRBJ2-3 TRBV2 . . CASSSSGSTDTQYF TGTGCCAGCAGTAGTAGCGGTAGCACAGATACGCAGTATTTT
TRBJ1-2 TRBV27 . TRBD1 CASRVDRVTMGYTF TGTGCCAGCAGGGTAGACAGGGTGACGATGGGGTACACCTTC
TRBJ1-6 TRBV4-1 few . CASRSSDSPLHF TGCGCCAGCAGATCATCGGATTCACCCCTCCACTTT
TRBJ2-1 TRBV9 . TRBD2 CASSPQSGRASYNEQFF TGTGCCAGCAGTCCACAAAGCGGGAGGGCCTCCTACAATGAGCAGTTCTTC
TRBJ2-2 TRBV5-1 . . CASSPAATNTGELFF TGCGCCAGCAGCCCCGCGGCTACGAACACCGGGGAGCTGTTTTTT
TRBJ2-7 TRBV5-1 . . CASSFDLYEQYF TGCGCCAGCAGCTTCGATCTCTACGAGCAGTACTTC
TRBJ2-7 TRBV2 few . CASSEGRALGTYEQYF TGTGCCAGCAGTGAAGGGAGGGCCTTAGGCACGTACGAGCAGTACTTC
TRBJ1-1 TRBV5-6 . . CASSPLTGQMNTEAFF TGTGCCAGCAGCCCATTGACGGGACAAATGAACACTGAAGCTTTCTTT
TRBJ1-1 TRBV6-6 few . CASSSRRTEAFF TGTGCCAGCAGTTCCCGAAGGACTGAAGCTTTCTTT
TRBJ1-5 TRBV2 . TRBD1 CASGKTGATNQPQHF TGTGCCAGCGGAAAGACAGGGGCTACCAATCAGCCCCAGCATTTT
TRBJ2-2 TRBV9 . . CASSRSTVDANTGELFF TGTGCCAGCAGTCGATCGACAGTCGATGCGAACACCGGGGAGCTGTTTTTT
TRBJ1-1 TRBV4-1 . . CASSQAWGNTEAFF TGCGCCAGCAGCCAAGCCTGGGGGAACACTGAAGCTTTCTTT
TRBJ2-2 TRBV21-1 many . CANPHSTGELFF TGTGCCAACCCACACAGCACCGGGGAGCTGTTTTTT
TRBJ2-7 TRBV18 . TRBD2 CASSPPASGPYEQYF TGTGCCAGCTCACCACCGGCTAGCGGGCCCTACGAGCAGTACTTC
TRBJ2-1 TRBV20-1 . . CSAVRNEQFF TGCAGTGCAGTCAGAAATGAGCAGTTCTTC
TRBJ1-5 TRBV19 once . CASSIWRRDDQPQHF TGTGCCAGTAGTATTTGGCGGAGGGACGATCAGCCCCAGCATTTT
TRBJ2-7 TRBV6-6 . TRBD2 CASSLGSGRHEQYF TGTGCCAGCAGTTTAGGTAGCGGGAGACACGAGCAGTACTTC